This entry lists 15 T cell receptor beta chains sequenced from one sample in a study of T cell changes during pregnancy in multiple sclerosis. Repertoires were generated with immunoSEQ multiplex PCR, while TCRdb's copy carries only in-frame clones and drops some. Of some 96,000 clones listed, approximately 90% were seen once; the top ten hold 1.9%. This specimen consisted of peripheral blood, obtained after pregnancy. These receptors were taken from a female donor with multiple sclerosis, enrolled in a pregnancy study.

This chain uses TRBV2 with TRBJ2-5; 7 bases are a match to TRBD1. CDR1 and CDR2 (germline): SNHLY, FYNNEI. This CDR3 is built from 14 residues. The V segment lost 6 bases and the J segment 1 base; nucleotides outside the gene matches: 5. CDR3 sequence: CASSPGQAQETQYF. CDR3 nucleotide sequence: TGTGCCAGCAGCCCAGGACAGGCCCAAGAGACCCAGTACTTC.

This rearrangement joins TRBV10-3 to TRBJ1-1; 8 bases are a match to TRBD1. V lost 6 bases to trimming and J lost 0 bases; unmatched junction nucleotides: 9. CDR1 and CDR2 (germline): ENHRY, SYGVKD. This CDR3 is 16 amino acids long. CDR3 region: CAIRSGGSGLNTEAFF. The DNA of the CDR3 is TGTGCCATCAGGTCAGGGGGCAGCGGGTTGAACACTGAAGCTTTCTTT.

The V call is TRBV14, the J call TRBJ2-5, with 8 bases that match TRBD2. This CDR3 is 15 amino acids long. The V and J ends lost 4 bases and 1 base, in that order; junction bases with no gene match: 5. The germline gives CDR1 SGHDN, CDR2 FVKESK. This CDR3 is CASSLLAGLQETQYF. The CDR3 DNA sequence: TGTGCCAGCAGCCTCCTAGCGGGCCTCCAAGAGACCCAGTACTTC.

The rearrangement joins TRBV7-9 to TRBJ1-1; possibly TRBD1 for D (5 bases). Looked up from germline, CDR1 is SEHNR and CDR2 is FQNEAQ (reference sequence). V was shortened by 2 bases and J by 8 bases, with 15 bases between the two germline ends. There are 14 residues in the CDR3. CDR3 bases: TGTGCCAGCAGCTTACCGATCAGGGAATTGGAAGCTTTCTTT. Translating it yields CASSLPIRELEAFF.

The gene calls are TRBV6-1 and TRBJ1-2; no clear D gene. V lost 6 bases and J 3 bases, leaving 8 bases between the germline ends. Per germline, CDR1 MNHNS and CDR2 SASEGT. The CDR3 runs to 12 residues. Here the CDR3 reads CASSIRYYGYTF. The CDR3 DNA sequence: TGTGCCAGCAGCATCAGGTACTATGGCTACACCTTC.

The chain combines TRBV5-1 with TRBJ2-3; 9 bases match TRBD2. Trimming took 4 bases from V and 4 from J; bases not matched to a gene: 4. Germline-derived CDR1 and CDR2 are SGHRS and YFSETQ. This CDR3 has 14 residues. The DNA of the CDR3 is TGCGCCAGCAGCCCGGGACTAGCTTCAGATACGCAGTATTTT. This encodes CASSPGLASDTQYF.

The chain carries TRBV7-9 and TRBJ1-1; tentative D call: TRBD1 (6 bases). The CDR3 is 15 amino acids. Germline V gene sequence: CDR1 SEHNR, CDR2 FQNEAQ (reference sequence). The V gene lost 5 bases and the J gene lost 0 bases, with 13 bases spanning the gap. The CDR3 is CASSAPDRVNTEAFF. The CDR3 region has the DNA TGTGCCAGCAGCGCCCCGGACAGAGTGAACACTGAAGCTTTCTTT.

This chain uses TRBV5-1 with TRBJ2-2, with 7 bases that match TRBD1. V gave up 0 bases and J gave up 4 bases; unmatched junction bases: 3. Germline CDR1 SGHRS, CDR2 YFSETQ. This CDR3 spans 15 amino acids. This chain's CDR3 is CASSLGQGFTGELFF. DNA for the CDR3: TGCGCCAGCAGCTTGGGACAGGGATTCACCGGGGAGCTGTTTTTT.

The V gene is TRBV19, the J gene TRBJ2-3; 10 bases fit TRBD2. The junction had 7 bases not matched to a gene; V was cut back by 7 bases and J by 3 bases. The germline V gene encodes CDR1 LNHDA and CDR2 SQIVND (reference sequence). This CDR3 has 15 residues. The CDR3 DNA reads TGTGCCAGTACCAGATATAGCGGGGGGACAGATACGCAGTATTTT. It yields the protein CASTRYSGGTDTQYF.

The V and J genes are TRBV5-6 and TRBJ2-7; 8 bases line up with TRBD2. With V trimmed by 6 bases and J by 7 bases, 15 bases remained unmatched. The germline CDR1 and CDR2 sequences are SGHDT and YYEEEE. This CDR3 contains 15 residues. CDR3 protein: CASTSPSGSRGEQYF. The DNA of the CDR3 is TGTGCCAGCACGAGTCCTAGCGGGTCCCGGGGGGAGCAGTACTTC. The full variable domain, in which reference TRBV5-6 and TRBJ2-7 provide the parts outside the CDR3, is DAGVTQSPTHLIKTRGQQVTLRCSPKSGHDTVSWYQQALGQGPQFIFQYYEEEERQRGNFPDRFSGHQFPNYSSELNVNALLLGDSALYLCASTSPSGSRGEQYFGPGTRLTVT.

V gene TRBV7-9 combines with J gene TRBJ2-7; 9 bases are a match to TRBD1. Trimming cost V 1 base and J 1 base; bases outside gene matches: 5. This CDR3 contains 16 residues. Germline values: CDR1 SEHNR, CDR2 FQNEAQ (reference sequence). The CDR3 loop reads CASSLDGTGISYEQYF. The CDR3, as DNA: TGTGCCAGCAGCTTAGATGGGACAGGGATTTCCTACGAGCAGTACTTC.

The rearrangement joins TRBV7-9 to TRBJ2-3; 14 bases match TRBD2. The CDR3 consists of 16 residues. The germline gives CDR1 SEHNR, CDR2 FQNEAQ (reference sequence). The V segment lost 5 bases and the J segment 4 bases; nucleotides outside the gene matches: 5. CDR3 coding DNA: TGTGCCAGCAGCGAGGGACTAGCGGGAGAGTCAGATACGCAGTATTTT. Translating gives CASSEGLAGESDTQYF. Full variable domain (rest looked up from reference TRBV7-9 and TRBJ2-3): DTGVSQNPRHKITKRGQNVTFRCDPISEHNRLYWYRQTLGQGPEFLTYFQNEAQLEKSRLLSDRFSAERPKGSFSTLEIQRTEQGDSAMYLCASSEGLAGESDTQYFGPGTRLTVL.

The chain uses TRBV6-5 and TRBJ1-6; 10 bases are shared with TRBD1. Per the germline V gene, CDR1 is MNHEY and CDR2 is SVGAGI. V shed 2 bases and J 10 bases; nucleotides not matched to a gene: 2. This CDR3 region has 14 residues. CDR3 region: CASSYGTGVSPLHF. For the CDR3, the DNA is TGTGCCAGCAGTTACGGGACAGGGGTCTCACCCCTCCACTTT.

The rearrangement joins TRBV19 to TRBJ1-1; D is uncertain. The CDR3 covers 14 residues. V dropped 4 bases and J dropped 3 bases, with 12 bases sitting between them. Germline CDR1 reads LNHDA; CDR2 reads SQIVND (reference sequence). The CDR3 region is CASSTLRAYTEAFF. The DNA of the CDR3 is TGTGCCAGTAGTACCCTGAGGGCGTACACTGAAGCTTTCTTT.

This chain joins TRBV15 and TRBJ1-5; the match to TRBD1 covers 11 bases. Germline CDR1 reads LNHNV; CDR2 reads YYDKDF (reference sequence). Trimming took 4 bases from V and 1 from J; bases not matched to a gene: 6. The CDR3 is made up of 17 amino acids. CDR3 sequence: CATSTGQGARSNQPQHF. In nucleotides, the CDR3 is TGTGCCACCAGCACAGGACAGGGGGCTCGGAGCAATCAGCCCCAGCATTTT.